A single sample is the source of the 25 T cell receptor beta chains below, sequenced in a study of OX40 agonist ivuxolimab in advanced cancers. Generated by immunoSEQ multiplex PCR, the TCRdb table keeps only in-frame clones and is missing some. The sample contains about 40,000 clones, roughly 81% of which appear only once. The sample here was CD4+ or CD8+ T cells sorted from blood, taken in a trial of the OX40 agonist ivuxolimab. The receptor source for this set is an adult with an advanced solid tumor such as melanoma, head and neck, liver or kidney cancer.

V and J are TRBV4-1 and TRBJ1-1; D not resolved. CDR3 length: 15 residues. Trimming left V 4 bases short and J 1 base short, with 13 bases between. The V gene's germline CDR1 is MGHRA and CDR2 YSYEKL. CDR3 nucleotide sequence: TGCGCCAGCAGCCTCACACAGAGACCGAACACTGAAGCTTTCTTT. Translated: CASSLTQRPNTEAFF.

The genes are TRBV29-1 and TRBJ2-2; 8 positions match TRBD2. The germline CDR1 and CDR2 sequences are SQVTM and ANQGSEA. This CDR3 has 15 residues. V shed 2 bases, J shed 6 bases, and the junction held 8 bases outside the gene matches. The CDR3 region has the DNA TGCAGCGTTGAACCCCTCGGGAGGGCGGCCGGGGAGCTGTTTTTT. This translates into CSVEPLGRAAGELFF.

The chain has TRBV7-8 and TRBJ2-1, with 8 bases that match TRBD2. Germline-derived CDR1 and CDR2 are SGHVS and FQNEAQ. Trimming at V came to 10 bases and at J to 7 bases, leaving 12 bases not matched to a gene. This CDR3 comprises 14 residues. The CDR3 DNA reads TGTGCCACCGCCCCCGGAGCTAGCGGGAATGAGCAGTTCTTC. This translates into CATAPGASGNEQFF.

The chain combines TRBV5-6 with TRBJ2-1; 8 nucleotides align to TRBD2. The CDR3 has 15 amino acids. Germline loops: CDR1 SGHDT, CDR2 YYEEEE. V shed 2 bases, J shed 0 bases, and the junction held 1 base outside the gene matches. CDR3 coding DNA: TGTGCCAGCAGCTTCGGGACTAGCTCCTACAATGAGCAGTTCTTC. It yields the protein CASSFGTSSYNEQFF. Combining the CDR3 with reference TRBV5-6 and TRBJ2-1 gives the whole variable domain DAGVTQSPTHLIKTRGQQVTLRCSPKSGHDTVSWYQQALGQGPQFIFQYYEEEERQRGNFPDRFSGHQFPNYSSELNVNALLLGDSALYLCASSFGTSSYNEQFFGPGTRLTVL.

The chain links TRBV27 to TRBJ1-2, with a possible D match to TRBD1 (6 bases). V was shortened by 3 bases and J by 2 bases, with 13 bases between the two germline ends. Germline V gives CDR1 MNHEY, CDR2 SMNVEV (reference sequence). The CDR3 covers 15 residues. The CDR3 here is CASSFVGGANYGYTF. The CDR3 DNA sequence: TGTGCCAGCAGTTTCGTCGGGGGGGCGAACTATGGCTACACCTTC.

The gene calls are TRBV6-5 and TRBJ1-1, with D perhaps matching TRBD1 (6 bases). The CDR3 is 15 amino acids. The V and J ends lost 6 bases and 5 bases respectively, with 19 bases between them. Germline CDR1 MNHEY, CDR2 SVGAGI. Here the CDR3 reads CASRDYSLRGTEAFF. CDR3 sequence (DNA): TGTGCCAGCAGGGATTACTCCTTGAGGGGGACTGAAGCTTTCTTT.

The chain links TRBV11-2 to TRBJ2-5; D gene unclear. With 5 bases removed from V and 2 bases from J, the gap between germline ends came to 15 bases. This CDR3 spans 15 amino acids. Germline loops: CDR1 SGHAT, CDR2 FQNNGV. In DNA, the CDR3 is TGTGCCAGCAGCCGACATTACCTCCATCAAGAGACCCAGTACTTC. Translation gives CASSRHYLHQETQYF.

This chain uses TRBV6-5 with TRBJ2-7; 9 nucleotides agree with TRBD1. The germline gives CDR1 MNHEY, CDR2 SVGAGI. This CDR3 spans 14 amino acids. The V and J ends lost 5 bases and 4 bases, in that order; junction bases with no gene match: 6. CDR3 sequence: CASSPGTGRYEQYF. CDR3 bases: TGTGCCAGCAGTCCCGGGACAGGGAGGTACGAGCAGTACTTC.

The chain has TRBV2 and TRBJ1-3; TRBD1 agrees at 11 bases. Germline assignment: CDR1 SNHLY and CDR2 FYNNEI. J was trimmed by 3 bases and V by 1 base; bases with no gene match: 5. This CDR3 has 17 residues. The CDR3 sequence: CASSEVWTGGFGNTIYF. DNA of the CDR3: TGTGCCAGCAGTGAAGTATGGACAGGGGGCTTTGGAAACACCATATATTTT.

V is TRBV7-9 and J is TRBJ1-4; tentatively, D is TRBD1 (5 bases). The CDR3 runs to 16 residues. From germline, CDR1 is SEHNR and CDR2 FQNEAQ (reference sequence). V gave up 2 bases and J gave up 6 bases, with 16 bases separating them. CDR3 region: CASSLPRGGADEKLFF. DNA for the CDR3: TGTGCCAGCAGCTTACCCCGCGGAGGGGCGGATGAAAAACTGTTTTTT.

The chain links TRBV21-1 to TRBJ2-7; the table's D gene call, TRBD1, was not cross checked with the DNA. TRBV21-1 is classified as a pseudogene. The CDR3 runs to 15 residues. CDR3 in DNA: TGTGCCAGCAGCTATAATCAGGGGGGCGGGTACGAGCAGTACTTC. Protein sequence: CASSYNQGGGYEQYF.

This clone was found a few times. The gene calls are TRBV27 and TRBJ1-6; 10 bases line up with TRBD1. The germline V gene has CDR1 MNHEY and CDR2 SMNVEV (reference sequence). V was pared by 5 bases and J by 2 bases, with 3 bases of the junction left unmatched. The CDR3 extends over 16 amino acids. The CDR3 region is CASSAGQGTYNSPLHF. The CDR3 DNA follows: TGTGCCAGCAGTGCGGGACAGGGGACCTATAATTCACCCCTCCACTTT.

The CDR3 bases are TGTGCCATCGGGGACAGGGGCTCCTACGAGCAGTACTTC. Its translation is CAIGDRGSYEQYF. This chain links TRBV27 with TRBJ2-7; TRBD1 agrees at 10 bases. From germline, CDR1 is MNHEY and CDR2 SMNVEV (reference sequence). Trimming removed 10 bases from V and 0 bases from J; junction bases left unmatched: 3. The CDR3 runs 13 residues.

This rearrangement joins TRBV5-5 to TRBJ1-3, with D unclear. The CDR3 spans 12 residues. Germline V gene lookup returns CDR1 SGHKS and CDR2 YYEKEE (reference sequence). Trimming took off 1 base at V and 4 bases at J, with 3 bases between the two ends. CDR3 loop: CASSLRGNTIYF. The CDR3 nucleotides are TGTGCCAGCAGCTTGAGGGGAAACACCATATATTTT. Full variable domain (missing parts from reference TRBV5-5 and TRBJ1-3): DAGVTQSPTHLIKTRGQQVTLRCSPISGHKSVSWYQQVLGQGPQFIFQYYEKEERGRGNFPDRFSARQFPNYSSELNVNALLLGDSALYLCASSLRGNTIYFGEGSWLTVV.

The CDR3 spells CASSQDERGSEGYTF. As DNA, the CDR3 is TGCGCCAGCAGCCAAGATGAGCGCGGAAGTGAGGGCTACACCTTC. This rearrangement joins TRBV4-3 to TRBJ1-2; unclear D gene. The CDR3 runs 15 residues. Trimming pared 0 bases from V and 8 bases from J, leaving 16 bases between. CDR1 LGHNA and CDR2 YSLEER come from the germline V gene.

The chain employs TRBV6-5 and TRBJ2-7; 8 bases agree with TRBD1. Per the germline V gene, CDR1 is MNHEY and CDR2 is SVGAGI. Trimming removed 4 bases from V and 5 bases from J; junction bases left unmatched: 7. This CDR3 is built from 14 residues. The CDR3 nucleotides are TGTGCCAGCAGTTCGACAGGGGACCTGAACGAGCAGTACTTC. It encodes CASSSTGDLNEQYF.

This clone was seen more than once but under ten times. CDR3 bases: TGTGCCAGCTTGGAACGACCGGGACAGCTTTTCAACTATGGCTACACCTTC. Encoded protein: CASLERPGQLFNYGYTF. The chain recombines TRBV2 with TRBJ1-2, with 7 bases that match TRBD1. After removal of 8 bases from V and 2 bases from J, the junction contained 17 bases not matched to a gene. This CDR3 has 17 residues. Germline lookup yields CDR1 SNHLY and CDR2 FYNNEI.

The V call is TRBV13, the J call TRBJ1-2; 8 positions agree with TRBD1. The junction had 11 bases not matched to a gene; V was cut back by 5 bases and J by 6 bases. The germline V gene encodes CDR1 PRHDT and CDR2 FYEKMQ (reference sequence). The CDR3 is 15 residues long. The CDR3 DNA is TGTGCCAGCAGCCCCGGTCCGGGACAGGATAATGGCTACACCTTC. Its translation is CASSPGPGQDNGYTF.

The V call is TRBV5-1, the J call TRBJ1-1; 11 bases are shared with TRBD1. This CDR3 region has 14 residues. The J segment lost 7 bases and the V segment lost 0 bases, leaving 2 bases of the junction unmatched. Germline V gene data show CDR1 as SGHRS and CDR2 as YFSETQ. CDR3 amino acids: CASSLGTGGFEAFF. The DNA for the CDR3 is TGCGCCAGCAGCTTGGGGACAGGGGGCTTTGAAGCTTTCTTT.

This chain connects TRBV5-1 to TRBJ2-2, with 10 bases fitting TRBD2. V gave up 7 bases and J gave up 2 bases; unmatched junction bases: 5. This CDR3 spans 15 amino acids. The germline V gene encodes CDR1 SGHRS and CDR2 YFSETQ. The CDR3 loop is CASGGLADNTGELFF. Written as DNA, the CDR3 is TGCGCCAGCGGCGGACTAGCGGACAACACCGGGGAGCTGTTTTTT.

This CDR3 is CASSQGTAGANVLTF. Here the CDR3 DNA reads TGCGCCAGCAGCCAAGGGACAGCAGGGGCCAACGTCCTGACTTTC. The V and J genes are TRBV4-3 and TRBJ2-6; perhaps TRBD1 as D (6 bases). V was trimmed by 1 base and J by 4 bases, leaving 8 bases between them. CDR3 length: 15 amino acids. In germline, CDR1 is LGHNA, CDR2 YSLEER.

This clone was detected only once. The V and J genes are TRBV2 and TRBJ1-1; perhaps TRBD1 as D (6 bases). V was clipped by 4 bases and J by 0 bases, with 15 bases between them. Germline V gene data show CDR1 as SNHLY and CDR2 as FYNNEI. The CDR3 is made up of 16 amino acids. The CDR3 nucleotides read TGTGCCAGCAGTGGGGACACTAAGACGATGAACACTGAAGCTTTCTTT. This sequence encodes CASSGDTKTMNTEAFF.

The rearrangement links TRBV9 to TRBJ2-3, with 14 bases aligning to TRBD2. Germline V gene data show CDR1 as SGDLS and CDR2 as YYNGEE. V shed 3 bases, J shed 5 bases, and the junction held 5 bases outside the gene matches. This CDR3 contains 16 residues. The CDR3 bases are TGTGCCAGCAGCGCGACTAGCGGGGGGGCCCTAGATACGCAGTATTTT. Protein product: CASSATSGGALDTQYF.

J is TRBJ2-7 and V is TRBV7-2; 10 bases map to TRBD2. The J segment lost 1 base and the V segment lost 1 base, leaving 13 bases of the junction unmatched. This CDR3 is 19 amino acids long. Per the germline V gene, CDR1 is SGHTA and CDR2 is FQGNSA. In DNA, the CDR3 is TGTGCCAGCAGCTTAGATCCCCAGCGGGGGGGCATTTGGTCCTACGAGCAGTACTTC. Encoded protein: CASSLDPQRGGIWSYEQYF.

The rearrangement links TRBV4-3 to TRBJ2-2; 9 bases are a match to TRBD1. This CDR3 has 16 amino acids. Germline assignment: CDR1 LGHNA and CDR2 YSLEER. With 4 bases clipped from V and 5 bases from J, the junction kept 8 bases outside the gene matches. The CDR3 DNA follows: TGCGCCAGCAGCCCAACAGGGGGCTCGTGGACCGGGGAGCTGTTTTTT. Residues: CASSPTGGSWTGELFF.